The 27 T cell receptor beta chains presented below share a single source sample, sequenced in a study of blood T cell repertoires in COVID-19. Sequenced by immunoSEQ multiplex PCR; TCRdb stores in-frame clones only, minus some. The data hold fewer than 300,000 clones, with around 87% observed a single time. The sample taken for sequencing was peripheral blood. The receptors originated from a woman in her fifties or sixties with acute or convalescent COVID-19.

The gene calls are TRBV7-9 and TRBJ2-7, with D unresolved. Germline V lookup: CDR1 SEHNR, CDR2 FQNEAQ (reference sequence). The V end lost 4 bases, the J end lost 7 bases, and 14 bases lay between the germline ends. The CDR3 runs 13 residues. CDR3 DNA sequence: TGTGCCAGCAGCTCCAGGATTCTACGAGAGCAGTACTTC. Translating gives CASSSRILREQYF.

The V gene is TRBV7-3, the J gene TRBJ1-2, with TRBD1 identical over 10 bases. The germline gives CDR1 SGHTA, CDR2 FQGTGA. The J segment lost 13 bases and the V segment lost 4 bases, leaving 12 bases of the junction unmatched. The CDR3 has 14 residues. The CDR3 bases are TGTGCCAGCAGCTCGACAGGGGGCGCGACATTCTCCACCTTC. Translation: CASSSTGGATFSTF.

This chain connects TRBV24-1 to TRBJ2-7, with TRBD1 matching 9 bases. The CDR3 sequence is 15 residues long. V gave up 8 bases and J gave up 2 bases; unmatched junction bases: 9. Germline V gives CDR1 KGHDR, CDR2 SFDVKD. CDR3 sequence reads: CATTNPGTGTYEQYF. CDR3 nucleotide sequence: TGTGCCACCACCAATCCCGGGACAGGGACCTACGAGCAGTACTTC.

The chain is built from TRBV28 and TRBJ1-2; D is ambiguous. V gave up 5 bases and J gave up 4 bases, with 20 bases separating them. The CDR3 contains 16 residues. Looked up from germline, CDR1 is MDHEN and CDR2 is SYDVKM. As DNA, the CDR3 is TGTGCCAGCAGTCCTACCCACACACAACGCGGCTATGGCTACACCTTC. Protein: CASSPTHTQRGYGYTF.

V and J are TRBV6-5 and TRBJ1-3; D not certain. Germline lookup yields CDR1 MNHEY and CDR2 SVGAGI. Trimming took 4 bases from V and 1 from J, leaving 14 bases between them. The CDR3 extends over 16 amino acids. CDR3 protein: CASSFSSHGSGNTIYF. The CDR3 DNA is TGTGCCAGCAGTTTCTCAAGCCACGGGTCTGGAAACACCATATATTTT.

The chain carries TRBV5-1 and TRBJ2-5; 8 nucleotides align to TRBD2. CDR1 is SGHRS and CDR2 is YFSETQ in the germline V gene. This CDR3 contains 17 residues. J was trimmed by 5 bases and V by 4 bases; bases with no gene match: 16. The CDR3 nucleotides are TGCGCCAGCAGCCGAACGCCTGGGGCGGGAGGTGGGGAGACCCAGTACTTC. It translates to CASSRTPGAGGGETQYF.

This clone was seen only once. J is TRBJ2-2 and V is TRBV5-1, with D unresolved. CDR3 length equals 15 residues. The V end lost 0 bases, the J end lost 5 bases, and 11 bases lay between the germline ends. Germline assignment: CDR1 SGHRS and CDR2 YFSETQ. The CDR3 is CASSLGGTWTGELFF. CDR3 coding DNA: TGCGCCAGCAGCTTGGGTGGCACATGGACCGGGGAGCTGTTTTTT.

The chain joins TRBV5-4 to TRBJ2-2; TRBD1 matches at 9 bases. V shed 4 bases and J 4 bases; nucleotides not matched to a gene: 5. The length of the CDR3 is 15 residues. Germline CDR1 reads SGHNT; CDR2 reads YYREEE (reference sequence). The chain's CDR3 is CASSDRDRATGELFF. In DNA, the CDR3 is TGTGCCAGCAGCGACCGGGACAGGGCCACCGGGGAGCTGTTTTTT.

The chain joins TRBV28 to TRBJ2-7; a possible D gene is TRBD1 (6 bases). The CDR3 has 16 residues. V was trimmed by 2 bases and J by 0 bases, leaving 14 bases between them. Germline V gives CDR1 MDHEN, CDR2 SYDVKM. CDR3 bases: TGTGCCAGCAGTTTAAACTACAGGGAAAGCTCCTACGAGCAGTACTTC. This gives the protein CASSLNYRESSYEQYF.

The chain joins TRBV5-5 to TRBJ2-2; TRBD1 aligns across 10 bases. Trimming cost V 1 base and J 4 bases; bases outside gene matches: 4. The CDR3 length is 16 residues. The V gene's germline CDR1 is SGHKS and CDR2 YYEKEE (reference sequence). Here the CDR3 reads CASSLPDRGSTGELFF. The CDR3 nucleotides are TGTGCCAGCAGCTTGCCGGACAGGGGGAGCACCGGGGAGCTGTTTTTT.

As DNA, the CDR3 is TGTGCCAGCAGTGAAACGGGACAAACTCAAGAGACCCAGTACTTC. Residues: CASSETGQTQETQYF. The rearrangement joins TRBV6-1 to TRBJ2-5, with D tentatively TRBD1 (6 bases). From germline, CDR1 is MNHNS and CDR2 SASEGT. Trimming removed 2 bases from V and 2 bases from J, with 12 bases in between. The CDR3 covers 15 residues.

The chain employs TRBV7-2 and TRBJ2-7; 11 bases fit TRBD1. This CDR3 is built from 16 residues. The germline V gene encodes CDR1 SGHTA and CDR2 FQGNSA. With 3 bases clipped from V and 3 bases from J, the junction kept 7 bases outside the gene matches. CDR3 sequence: CASSFGLGTGGYEQYF. In nucleotides, the CDR3 is TGTGCCAGCAGCTTTGGGTTGGGGACAGGGGGCTACGAGCAGTACTTC.

The V call is TRBV5-1, the J call TRBJ1-1, with D possibly matching TRBD1 (5 bases). Germline V gene sequence: CDR1 SGHRS, CDR2 YFSETQ. V shed 4 bases and J shed 1 base, with 8 bases lying between them. This CDR3 is built from 13 residues. The CDR3 is CASSATENTEAFF. CDR3 nucleotide sequence: TGCGCCAGCAGCGCGACAGAGAACACTGAAGCTTTCTTT.

V usage is TRBV7-9 and J usage is TRBJ1-5, with 7 bases matching TRBD1. Germline values: CDR1 SEHNR, CDR2 FQNEAQ (reference sequence). The length of the CDR3 is 15 residues. The ends lost 4 bases at V and 4 bases at J; junction bases unmatched: 7. CDR3 sequence reads: CASSSSDRVNQPQHF. In nucleotides, the CDR3 is TGTGCCAGCAGCTCATCTGACAGGGTAAATCAGCCCCAGCATTTT.

V is TRBV5-1 and J is TRBJ2-2; no clear D. V was trimmed by 6 bases and J by 0 bases, leaving 12 bases between them. This CDR3 spans 15 amino acids. Germline lookup yields CDR1 SGHRS and CDR2 YFSETQ. The CDR3 region is CASTEMAANTGELFF. DNA for the CDR3: TGCGCCAGCACCGAAATGGCGGCGAACACCGGGGAGCTGTTTTTT.

This rearrangement joins TRBV7-2 to TRBJ2-1; tentatively, D is TRBD2 (6 bases). The germline V and J ends were trimmed by 5 bases and 10 bases, with 12 bases remaining between them. The CDR3 runs 12 residues. Per germline, CDR1 SGHTA and CDR2 FQGNSA. The CDR3 nucleotides read TGTGCCAGCAGCGGTCTAGCGTGGGAGCAGTTCTTC. It is translated as CASSGLAWEQFF. The full variable domain, its missing parts supplied by reference TRBV7-2 and TRBJ2-1, is GAGVSQSPSNKVTEKGKDVELRCDPISGHTALYWYRQSLGQGLEFLIYFQGNSAPDKSGLPSDRFSAERTGGSVSTLTIQRTQQEDSAVYLCASSGLAWEQFFGPGTRLTVL.

The V call is TRBV9, the J call TRBJ1-1; D uncertain. Trimming removed 0 bases from V and 1 base from J, with 4 bases in between. CDR1 and CDR2 (germline): SGDLS, YYNGEE. This CDR3 has 13 amino acids. This CDR3 is CASSVDGNTEAFF. The CDR3, as DNA: TGTGCCAGCAGCGTAGACGGGAACACTGAAGCTTTCTTT.

In DNA, the CDR3 is TGTGCCACGGGGGCGGGGGATGGTAATCAGCCCCAGCATTTT. Its protein is CATGAGDGNQPQHF. The chain carries TRBV24-1 and TRBJ1-5, with D perhaps matching TRBD1 (6 bases). CDR1 is KGHDR and CDR2 is SFDVKD in the germline V gene. The CDR3 covers 14 residues. Trimming shortened V by 10 bases and J by 4 bases, and 16 bases separated the two germline ends.

The rearrangement uses TRBV29-1 and TRBJ2-5; a weak D match, TRBD2 (5 bases). V shed 6 bases and J shed 7 bases, with 15 bases lying between them. This CDR3 comprises 12 residues. Germline lookup yields CDR1 SQVTM and CDR2 ANQGSEA. This chain's CDR3 is CSVFEGTGTQYF. The CDR3 bases are TGCAGCGTATTTGAGGGTACCGGGACCCAGTACTTC.

The chain couples TRBV28 to TRBJ1-5, with D perhaps TRBD1 (6 bases). CDR1 is MDHEN, CDR2 SYDVKM, per germline. The CDR3 runs 15 residues. V lost 3 bases, J lost 7 bases, and 16 bases lay in between. CDR3 coding DNA: TGTGCCAGCAGTTTTTCGACAGGTGCTCAGCAGCCCCAGCATTTT. Residues: CASSFSTGAQQPQHF.

This sequence joins TRBV28 and TRBJ2-2; 9 bases are shared with TRBD1. CDR3 length equals 16 residues. Germline V gives CDR1 MDHEN, CDR2 SYDVKM. V shed 6 bases, J shed 0 bases, and the junction held 5 bases outside the gene matches. CDR3 amino acids: CASSKQGAPNTGELFF. CDR3 bases: TGTGCCAGCAGCAAACAGGGGGCCCCGAACACCGGGGAGCTGTTTTTT. Filled out from reference TRBV28 and TRBJ2-2, the complete variable domain reads DVKVTQSSRYLVKRTGEKVFLECVQDMDHENMFWYRQDPGLGLRLIYFSYDVKMKEKGDIPEGYSVSREKKERFSLILESASTNQTSMYLCASSKQGAPNTGELFFGEGSRLTVL.

The chain couples TRBV3-1 (or the pseudogene TRBV3-2) to TRBJ2-5; weak D call: TRBD1 (5 bases). The CDR3 has 15 amino acids. Trimming removed 0 bases at V and 1 base at J, with 9 bases between. The germline V gene encodes CDR1 LGHDT and CDR2 YNNKEL (reference sequence). The chain's CDR3 is CASSQDRTLQETQYF. CDR3 DNA sequence: TGTGCCAGCAGCCAAGACCGGACACTCCAAGAGACCCAGTACTTC.

This sequence joins TRBV19 and TRBJ2-1; 11 bases line up with TRBD2. The ends lost 3 bases at V and 9 bases at J; junction bases unmatched: 7. Germline V lookup: CDR1 LNHDA, CDR2 SQIVND (reference sequence). This CDR3 has 15 residues. The CDR3 loop reads CASSMGTSGRGEQFF. CDR3 nucleotides: TGTGCCAGTAGTATGGGAACTAGCGGGAGAGGTGAGCAGTTCTTC.

This sequence joins TRBV2 and TRBJ1-1; D is unresolved. V lost 2 bases and J lost 1, with 5 bases in between. Germline lookup yields CDR1 SNHLY and CDR2 FYNNEI. CDR3 length: 13 amino acids. The CDR3 reads CASSEFGNTEAFF. The CDR3 coding sequence is TGTGCCAGCAGTGAATTCGGGAACACTGAAGCTTTCTTT.

This chain uses TRBV27 with TRBJ2-2; TRBD1 aligns across 9 bases. The germline V gene has CDR1 MNHEY and CDR2 SMNVEV (reference sequence). This CDR3 comprises 18 residues. Losses at the gene ends were 1 base for V and 1 base for J; bases not matched to a gene: 7. The CDR3 region is CASSLFPSDRGNTGELFF. The CDR3 DNA sequence: TGTGCCAGCAGTTTATTCCCGTCGGACAGGGGGAACACCGGGGAGCTGTTTTTT.

V is TRBV4-2 and J is TRBJ2-7; 9 bases align to TRBD2. Trimming removed 0 bases from V and 0 bases from J; junction bases left unmatched: 9. The CDR3 contains 18 residues. Germline CDR1 LGHNA, CDR2 YNFKEQ. Here the CDR3 DNA reads TGTGCCAGCAGCCAAGAAGCCACCAGCGGGAGGCCCTCCTACGAGCAGTACTTC. Translating it yields CASSQEATSGRPSYEQYF.

The count of this clone is one. The chain carries TRBV7-8 and TRBJ2-3; 12 nucleotides agree with TRBD2. This CDR3 region has 15 residues. V shed 6 bases and J 5 bases; nucleotides not matched to a gene: 6. Germline CDR1 is SGHVS and CDR2 is FQNEAQ. The CDR3 reads CASRETSGSGDTQYF. The CDR3 nucleotides are TGTGCCAGCAGGGAGACTAGCGGGAGTGGAGATACGCAGTATTTT.